The rows below give T cell receptor beta chains drawn from one sample of a study of blood T cell repertoires in COVID-19. The assay was immunoSEQ multiplex PCR, and TCRdb's table has in-frame clones only and misses some. The table has roughly 150,000 clones, 75% to 85% seen once; the top ten hold 5% to 6%. Sequenced sample: PBMCs or T cells enriched from blood (not recorded which). The receptor set was obtained from a man aged 40-55 years who had recovered from COVID-19. Both conserved end residues are part of each CDR3. D genes are given only for firm matches. Where a row states a size, it is once, few, many or the class of an expanded clone; other rows omit it.

j_call,clone_size,v_call,d_call,cdr3_nt,cdr3_aa
TRBJ2-1,.,TRBV7-9,.,TGTGCCAGCAGCTTAGATTGGGGGGGCGACCATGAGCAGTTCTTC,CASSLDWGGDHEQFF
TRBJ2-5,.,TRBV6-5,.,TGTGCCAGCAGCCGGACAGTCCAAGAGACCCAGTACTTC,CASSRTVQETQYF
TRBJ1-1,.,TRBV5-1,.,TGCGCCAGCAGCTTGACAGAGTACACTGAAGCTTTCTTT,CASSLTEYTEAFF
TRBJ1-2,once,TRBV12-3/TRBV12-4,TRBD1,TGTGCCAGCAGTAGTGGGACAGGGGGCGCGTACACCTTC,CASSSGTGGAYTF
TRBJ1-2,few,TRBV24-1,.,TGTGCCACCAGTGATGTCGGGACTGGCTATGGCTACACCTTC,CATSDVGTGYGYTF
TRBJ1-5,.,TRBV7-9,.,TGTGCCAGCAGCCCACGAGGGGGTAGCAATCAGCCCCAGCATTTT,CASSPRGGSNQPQHF
TRBJ2-3,once,TRBV15,.,TGTGCCACCAGCAGAGATCCCGGGGCAGATACGCAGTATTTT,CATSRDPGADTQYF
TRBJ2-3,.,TRBV27,.,TGTGCCAGCAGTTCTTTGTGGGACTCTTACACAGATACGCAGTATTTT,CASSSLWDSYTDTQYF
TRBJ2-1,.,TRBV7-9,TRBD2,TGTGCCAGCAGTTTAGCGGGGGCCGCCAATGAGCAGTTCTTC,CASSLAGAANEQFF
TRBJ1-6,.,TRBV2,.,TGTGCCAGCTTACAGGGCTTGAATAATTCACCCCTCCACTTT,CASLQGLNNSPLHF
TRBJ2-5,.,TRBV7-3,TRBD1,TGTGCCAGCAGCTTCCTCGCCGGACAGGGGGGGACCCAGTACTTC,CASSFLAGQGGTQYF
TRBJ2-7,.,TRBV6-5,TRBD1,TGTGCCAGCAGTAGGGGACAGGGGATCTACGAGCAGTACTTC,CASSRGQGIYEQYF
TRBJ1-4,.,TRBV5-1,.,TGCGCCAGCAGCTTGGGACAGGCAAATGAAAAACTGTTTTTT,CASSLGQANEKLFF
TRBJ2-1,few,TRBV5-4,TRBD1,TGTGCCAGCAGCTTGGCCGGGACAGGAGCCCGATACAATGAGCAGTTCTTC,CASSLAGTGARYNEQFF
TRBJ1-5,.,TRBV6-5,.,TGTGCCAGCAGCCGGTCGGCAGGGTGGAATCAGCCCCAGCATTTT,CASSRSAGWNQPQHF
TRBJ1-2,.,TRBV27,TRBD1,TGTGCCAGCAGTTTAAGGACAGGAGGGCCTTATGGCTACACCTTC,CASSLRTGGPYGYTF
TRBJ1-5,.,TRBV2,.,TGTGCCAGCAGTGTCCGGGGAGGGGACAATCAGCCCCAGCATTTT,CASSVRGGDNQPQHF
TRBJ2-2,many,TRBV9,.,TGTGCCAGCACTCAGCGCTCGAACACCGGGGAGCTGTTTTTT,CASTQRSNTGELFF
TRBJ2-3,.,TRBV29-1,TRBD2,TGCAGCGCCGATCTAGCGGGGAACACAGATACGCAGTATTTT,CSADLAGNTDTQYF
TRBJ2-2,once,TRBV5-1,.,TGCGCCAGCAGCCCCAGGACAAGCTCGAACACCGGGGAGCTGTTTTTT,CASSPRTSSNTGELFF
TRBJ2-2,few,TRBV19,.,TGTGCCAGTAGTTTCCAGGTGGAGCTGTTTTTT,CASSFQVELFF
TRBJ2-1,.,TRBV27,.,TGTGCCAGCAGTGGTAGGAAGAAGACTTACAATGAGCAGTTCTTC,CASSGRKKTYNEQFF
TRBJ2-2,once,TRBV27,TRBD2,TGTGCCAGCAGTCGACTAGCGGGGGGGCACAACACCGGGGAGCTGTTTTTT,CASSRLAGGHNTGELFF
TRBJ2-1,.,TRBV5-1,.,TGCGCCAGCAGACGGGGGGCCCCCGATGTGGATGAGCAGTTCTTC,CASRRGAPDVDEQFF
TRBJ1-5,.,TRBV27,.,TGTGCCAGCAGTTTAGTCGGTAACGGCAATCAGCCCCAGCATTTT,CASSLVGNGNQPQHF
TRBJ1-5,.,TRBV5-1,TRBD1,TGCGCCAGCAGCTTGGTACCAAGGACAGGGGGAATTGACAATCAGCCCCAGCATTTT,CASSLVPRTGGIDNQPQHF
TRBJ1-2,.,TRBV11-2,.,TGTGCCAGCAGCCTCAGCGGGGGCGGGGCGGATGGCTACACCTTC,CASSLSGGGADGYTF
TRBJ2-5,.,TRBV3-1/TRBV3-2,.,TGTGCCAGCAGCCGGCCGGAGGACCTCAGAGCGACCCAGTACTTC,CASSRPEDLRATQYF
TRBJ2-3,once,TRBV7-3,TRBD2,TGTGCCAGCGGGGCCCGGGGGGGTACGCAGTATTTT,CASGARGGTQYF
TRBJ1-5,.,TRBV6-5,TRBD1,TGTGCCAGCAGTTCCTCTGACAGGGGGGGGACGCAGCCCCAGCATTTT,CASSSSDRGGTQPQHF
TRBJ2-3,.,TRBV5-3,TRBD1,TGTGCCAGAAGCGGGGGACAGGGCACAGATACGCAGTATTTT,CARSGGQGTDTQYF
TRBJ2-1,.,TRBV7-3,TRBD1,TGTGCCAGCAGCGAAGGGACAGGGTTATCACATGAGCAGTTCTTC,CASSEGTGLSHEQFF
TRBJ1-4,.,TRBV11-2,.,TGTGCCAGCAGCTTAGACGGTCTTAAACTGTTTTTT,CASSLDGLKLFF